The 19 T cell receptor beta chains below were found in one sample sequenced in a study of blood T cell repertoires in COVID-19. The protocol was immunoSEQ multiplex PCR, while the TCRdb copy is restricted to in-frame clones and leaves out a portion. This table has roughly 150,000 clones, approximately 85% appearing once. The material sequenced was peripheral blood. Source of these receptors: a man aged 45-65 years with acute or convalescent COVID-19.

The rearrangement links TRBV2 to TRBJ2-1; possible D gene TRBD1, 6 bases. The ends were cut back, 6 bases at V and 13 bases at J, with 13 bases in the middle. The CDR3 length is 11 residues. Germline V gene lookup returns CDR1 SNHLY and CDR2 FYNNEI. The DNA of the CDR3 is TGTGCCAGCAGCTCCGGACAGTTACAGTTCTTC. Translation gives CASSSGQLQFF.

The count of this clone is one. The chain joins TRBV5-4 to TRBJ1-1, with TRBD1 matching over 9 bases. This CDR3 contains 15 residues. Trimming took 4 bases from V and 6 from J; bases not matched to a gene: 10. CDR1 is SGHNT and CDR2 is YYREEE in the germline V gene (reference sequence). CDR3: CASSPQGASVSEAFF. The DNA for the CDR3 is TGTGCCAGCAGCCCACAGGGGGCGTCAGTCTCTGAAGCTTTCTTT.

The V call is TRBV7-9, the J call TRBJ1-1; D gene uncertain. This CDR3 contains 15 residues. The germline gives CDR1 SEHNR, CDR2 FQNEAQ (reference sequence). Trimming took off 1 base at V and 1 base at J, with 10 bases between the two ends. CDR3 in DNA: TGTGCCAGCAGCTTAGGCCAGGCGACGAACACTGAAGCTTTCTTT. Its protein product is CASSLGQATNTEAFF.

This chain joins TRBV28 and TRBJ2-7; TRBD2 matches 7 bases. Germline CDR1 reads MDHEN; CDR2 reads SYDVKM. The CDR3 is 14 residues long. J lost 6 bases, V lost 3 bases, and 8 bases had no gene match. CDR3 region: CASSFDAGVREQYF. The CDR3 nucleotides read TGTGCCAGCAGTTTTGATGCGGGAGTCCGCGAGCAGTACTTC.

The genes are TRBV12-3 or TRBV12-4 and TRBJ2-3; unclear D gene. With 6 bases removed from V and 6 bases from J, the gap between germline ends came to 7 bases. The CDR3 has 11 amino acids. The CDR3 spells CASSQVDTQYF. In DNA form, the CDR3 reads TGTGCCAGCAGCCAGGTGGATACGCAGTATTTT.

The CDR3 loop is CAWSPGQGSFGYTF. The CDR3 DNA follows: TGTGCCTGGAGTCCCGGGCAGGGGAGTTTTGGCTACACCTTC. V usage is TRBV30 and J usage is TRBJ1-2, with a possible D match to TRBD1 (6 bases). Germline CDR1 GTSNPN, CDR2 SVGIG (reference sequence). V was trimmed by 2 bases and J by 7 bases, leaving 17 bases between them. CDR3 length equals 14 residues.

V and J are TRBV19 and TRBJ2-2; D possibly corresponds to TRBD1 (6 bases). The germline V gene encodes CDR1 LNHDA and CDR2 SQIVND (reference sequence). The ends were cut back, 4 bases at V and 5 bases at J, with 11 bases in the middle. This CDR3 has 14 residues. This CDR3 reads CASSTGAWTGELFF. CDR3 sequence (DNA): TGTGCCAGTAGTACAGGGGCCTGGACCGGGGAGCTGTTTTTT. Using reference TRBV19 and TRBJ2-2 for the parts outside the CDR3, the full variable domain is DGGITQSPKYLFRKEGQNVTLSCEQNLNHDAMYWYRQDPGQGLRLIYYSQIVNDFQKGDIAEGYSVSREKKESFPLTVTSAQKNPTAFYLCASSTGAWTGELFFGEGSRLTVL.

This clone was seen a handful of times. The chain has TRBV4-1 and TRBJ2-3, with 11 bases matching TRBD2. The CDR3 contains 18 residues. V lost 2 bases and J lost 0; bases outside the gene matches: 7. CDR1 MGHRA and CDR2 YSYEKL come from the germline V gene. In DNA form, the CDR3 reads TGCGCCAGCAGCCAACCATATAGCGGGAGGGATAGCACAGATACGCAGTATTTT. Translating it yields CASSQPYSGRDSTDTQYF.

V is TRBV2 and J is TRBJ2-7; D may be TRBD2 (6 bases). The CDR3 is 15 amino acids. V gave up 1 base and J gave up 4 bases, with 14 bases separating them. CDR1 and CDR2 (germline): SNHLY, FYNNEI. CDR3 in amino acids: CASSEDSAEGYEQYF. The CDR3 coding sequence is TGTGCCAGCAGTGAAGACTCCGCGGAGGGTTACGAGCAGTACTTC.

This chain uses TRBV3-1 (or the pseudogene TRBV3-2) with TRBJ2-7, with 7 bases identical to TRBD2. Germline CDR1 reads LGHDT; CDR2 reads YNNKEL (reference sequence). The CDR3 has 16 amino acids. The V and J ends lost 3 bases and 4 bases, in that order; junction bases with no gene match: 12. CDR3 region: CASSQARDYIQYEQYF. In DNA, the CDR3 is TGTGCCAGCAGCCAGGCTCGGGACTATATCCAGTACGAGCAGTACTTC.

CDR3 sequence (DNA): TGTGCCAGCATTGCGGGAATGAGGACAGATACGCAGTATTTT. It specifies CASIAGMRTDTQYF. The rearrangement joins TRBV2 to TRBJ2-3, with a tentative D call TRBD2 (6 bases). The CDR3 is made up of 14 amino acids. Trimming removed 7 bases at V and 3 bases at J, with 14 bases between. The germline V gene encodes CDR1 SNHLY and CDR2 FYNNEI.

This chain uses TRBV12-3 or TRBV12-4 with TRBJ1-2; possibly TRBD1 for D (5 bases). The CDR3 has 12 residues. V was cut by 7 bases and J by 4 bases, with 10 bases left in between. The DNA of the CDR3 is TGTGCCAGCACCAGGGCCCTCTATGGCTACACCTTC. It is translated as CASTRALYGYTF.

V usage is TRBV11-3 and J usage is TRBJ1-5; D remains ambiguous. The germline V gene encodes CDR1 SGHNT and CDR2 YENEEA. The V end lost 1 base, the J end lost 2 bases, and 12 bases lay between the germline ends. The CDR3 is made up of 16 amino acids. The CDR3 bases are TGTGCCAGCAGCTTAGGCCCGGGAGAGGGCAATCAGCCCCAGCATTTT. Translation: CASSLGPGEGNQPQHF.

The chain carries TRBV5-1 and TRBJ2-7, with D possibly matching TRBD2 (5 bases). Trimming removed 0 bases at V and 6 bases at J, with 10 bases between. CDR3 length: 13 amino acids. Germline assignment: CDR1 SGHRS and CDR2 YFSETQ. In DNA form, the CDR3 reads TGCGCCAGCAGCTTGGTGGGCGAGGGCGAGCAGTACTTC. This sequence encodes CASSLVGEGEQYF.

This clone was seen just once. The V gene is TRBV5-6, the J gene TRBJ2-3; 10 positions match TRBD2. V lost 1 base, J lost 1 base, and 3 bases stayed unmatched. The CDR3 consists of 16 residues. Germline loops: CDR1 SGHDT, CDR2 YYEEEE. The CDR3 sequence: CASSLRTSGRTDTQYF. The CDR3 bases are TGTGCCAGCAGCTTGAGGACTAGCGGTCGCACAGATACGCAGTATTTT.

CDR3 region: CASSPPGLAGGPIGELFF. The CDR3 DNA reads TGTGCCAGCTCACCCCCCGGCCTAGCGGGAGGGCCCATCGGGGAGCTGTTTTTT. J is TRBJ2-2 and V is TRBV18; 12 bases match TRBD2. Germline values: CDR1 KGHSH, CDR2 LQKENI. The CDR3 runs to 18 residues. The V and J ends lost 3 bases and 7 bases, in that order; junction bases with no gene match: 12. Filled out from reference TRBV18 and TRBJ2-2, the complete variable domain reads NAGVMQNPRHLVRRRGQEARLRCSPMKGHSHVYWYRQLPEEGLKFMVYLQKENIIDESGMPKERFSAEFPKEGPSILRIQQVVRGDSAAYFCASSPPGLAGGPIGELFFGEGSRLTVL.

The chain links TRBV2 to TRBJ2-3; possible D gene TRBD2, 6 bases. The CDR3 has 14 residues. CDR1 SNHLY and CDR2 FYNNEI come from the germline V gene. V dropped 6 bases and J dropped 1 base, with 11 bases sitting between them. In DNA, the CDR3 is TGTGCCAGCAGGGCGGGGCTTGGCACAGATACGCAGTATTTT. Amino acids: CASRAGLGTDTQYF.

This chain uses TRBV14 with TRBJ2-7, with 9 bases identical to TRBD2. Germline assignment: CDR1 SGHDN and CDR2 FVKESK. J lost 5 bases, V lost 3 bases, and 14 bases had no gene match. This CDR3 comprises 17 residues. This chain's CDR3 is CASSHRTHSGGMNEQYF. The CDR3 DNA follows: TGTGCCAGCAGCCATCGGACACATAGCGGGGGTATGAACGAGCAGTACTTC.

The chain employs TRBV27 and TRBJ2-7; 9 positions agree with TRBD2. V gave up 6 bases and J gave up 2 bases; unmatched junction bases: 5. The germline V gene has CDR1 MNHEY and CDR2 SMNVEV (reference sequence). There are 14 residues in the CDR3. DNA of the CDR3: TGTGCCAGCAGCTCATCTAGCGGGGCCTACGAGCAGTACTTC. Residues: CASSSSSGAYEQYF.